The T cell receptor (beta chain) described here comes from a study of blood T cell repertoires in COVID-19. The repertoire was sequenced with immunoSEQ multiplex PCR; TCRdb's copy has only in-frame clones and lacks some. This table has roughly 100,000 clones, about 92% appearing once. The CDR3 extends over 15 amino acids. The germline V and J ends were trimmed by 1 base and 0 bases, with 9 bases remaining between them. Per the germline V gene, CDR1 is SGHRS and CDR2 is YFSETQ. The TCR comes from a man over 45 with active COVID-19. The chain links TRBV5-1 to TRBJ2-3; possible D gene TRBD1, 5 bases. The material sequenced was peripheral blood. CDR3 region: CASSLWQGSTDTQYF. CDR3 DNA sequence: TGCGCCAGCAGCTTGTGGCAGGGAAGCACAGATACGCAGTATTTT.